The next 21 T cell receptor beta chains were all read from a single sample in a study of cytomegalovirus exposure and HLA in healthy donors. The primer mix had 60 Vbeta and 13 Jbeta primers. Measured with immunoSEQ multiplex PCR; TCRdb has only the in-frame clones, and not every one. Its table lists 200,000 or so clones. The sequenced material came from PBMCs. These receptor sequences come from a boy younger than 18 in good health and CMV-seronegative.

This chain joins TRBV15 and TRBJ1-2, with D perhaps TRBD1 (6 bases). Germline V gene lookup returns CDR1 LNHNV and CDR2 YYDKDF (reference sequence). V shed 5 bases and J shed 7 bases, with 20 bases lying between them. CDR3 size: 15 residues. The DNA for the CDR3 is TGTGCCACCAGCCACATCGGGTCAGGGGAGAGTGGCTACACCTTC. Translating it yields CATSHIGSGESGYTF. Combining the CDR3 with reference TRBV15 and TRBJ1-2 gives the whole variable domain DAMVIQNPRYQVTQFGKPVTLSCSQTLNHNVMYWYQQKSSQAPKLLFHYYDKDFNNEADTPDNFQSRRPNTSFCFLDIRSPGLGDTAMYLCATSHIGSGESGYTFGSGTRLTVV.

The chain links TRBV7-9 to TRBJ2-5, with 14 bases aligning to TRBD2. Germline CDR1 and CDR2: SEHNR and FQNEAQ (reference sequence). Germline trimming cut 0 bases from V and 6 bases from J; bases unmatched to any gene: 3. The CDR3 is made up of 16 amino acids. CDR3 in amino acids: CASSLAGTSGGKTQYF. DNA of the CDR3: TGTGCCAGCAGCTTAGCAGGGACTAGCGGGGGTAAGACCCAGTACTTC.

This sequence joins TRBV18 and TRBJ1-2, with D unresolved. Looked up from germline, CDR1 is KGHSH and CDR2 is LQKENI. The CDR3 has 15 residues. V was trimmed by 2 bases and J by 5 bases, leaving 15 bases between them. CDR3 protein: CASSPGPEVGYGYTF. CDR3 in DNA: TGTGCCAGCTCACCAGGGCCCGAAGTCGGATATGGCTACACCTTC.

V usage is TRBV4-2 and J usage is TRBJ1-1; D not resolved. This CDR3 has 15 amino acids. Germline loops: CDR1 LGHNA, CDR2 YNFKEQ. V was pared by 0 bases and J by 7 bases, with 15 bases between. The CDR3 DNA reads TGTGCCAGCAGCCAAGACGTGGCCGAATCGTTTGAAGCTTTCTTT. Translating gives CASSQDVAESFEAFF.

The chain couples TRBV5-4 to TRBJ1-3; D possibly corresponds to TRBD1 (6 bases). Germline CDR1 reads SGHNT; CDR2 reads YYREEE (reference sequence). The CDR3 length is 14 residues. V lost 0 bases and J 3 bases, leaving 7 bases between the germline ends. CDR3 bases: TGTGCCAGCAGCTTGGCAGGGGTTGGAAACACCATATATTTT. Its protein product is CASSLAGVGNTIYF.

Note on this clone: The junction shows a germline mismatch at one end, possibly a read error. The chain joins TRBV7-7 to TRBJ2-5; 7 bases match TRBD1. This CDR3 comprises 13 residues. The germline V gene encodes CDR1 SSHAT and CDR2 FNYEAQ (reference sequence). CDR3 residues: CASSHRGGETQYF. In DNA, the CDR3 is TGTGCTAGCAGCCACAGGGGTGGAGAGACCCAGTACTTC.

J is TRBJ1-3 and V is TRBV5-1; D unresolved. Per germline, CDR1 SGHRS and CDR2 YFSETQ. The CDR3 spans 13 residues. The ends were cut back, 0 bases at V and 9 bases at J, with 10 bases in the middle. The DNA of the CDR3 is TGCGCCAGCAGCTTGGAGGGAGCAGGCACCATATATTTT. It translates to CASSLEGAGTIYF. The variable domain in full, with the rest retrieved from reference TRBV5-1 and TRBJ1-3, is KAGVTQTPRYLIKTRGQQVTLSCSPISGHRSVSWYQQTPGQGLQFLFEYFSETQRNKGNFPGRFSGRQFSNSRSEMNVSTLELGDSALYLCASSLEGAGTIYFGEGSWLTVV.

The rearrangement uses TRBV5-4 and TRBJ2-5; the match to TRBD2 covers 8 bases. The CDR3 extends over 16 amino acids. Germline V gene lookup returns CDR1 SGHNT and CDR2 YYREEE (reference sequence). With 4 bases clipped from V and 3 bases from J, the junction kept 11 bases outside the gene matches. CDR3 sequence: CASSPGGAGGKETQYF. The CDR3 nucleotides are TGTGCCAGCAGCCCCGGGGGTGCGGGGGGAAAAGAGACCCAGTACTTC.

The chain employs TRBV25-1 and TRBJ1-1; maybe TRBD1 (6 bases). Germline lookup yields CDR1 MGHDK and CDR2 SYGVNS. V lost 4 bases, J lost 1 base, and 13 bases lay in between. The CDR3 has 15 residues. The CDR3 sequence is CASSGHTGRNTEAFF. The CDR3 DNA follows: TGTGCCAGCAGTGGGCATACAGGGCGGAACACTGAAGCTTTCTTT.

V gene TRBV28 combines with J gene TRBJ1-2; D remains ambiguous. The CDR3 has 17 amino acids. V lost 4 bases to trimming and J lost 3 bases, with 21 bases between them. In germline, CDR1 is MDHEN, CDR2 SYDVKM. The chain's CDR3 is CASSSHSLDVPDYGYTF. The CDR3 DNA is TGTGCCAGCAGTTCCCATAGTTTAGATGTCCCGGACTATGGCTACACCTTC.

The chain is built from TRBV2 and TRBJ2-5, with D tentatively TRBD2 (5 bases). The J call may be incorrect, as the DNA end agrees better with TRBJ2-7. This CDR3 is built from 15 residues. Germline V gene data show CDR1 as SNHLY and CDR2 as FYNNEI. CDR3: CASSEMDGGFYEQYF. CDR3 coding DNA: TGTGCCAGCAGTGAAATGGATGGAGGATTCTACGAGCAGTACTTC.

The rearrangement uses TRBV6-1 and TRBJ2-1; D gene unclear. Germline CDR1 and CDR2: MNHNS and SASEGT. Trimming took off 5 bases at V and 4 bases at J, with 6 bases between the two ends. The CDR3 runs to 12 residues. The CDR3 nucleotides are TGTGCCAGCAGTTCCATTTACAATGAGCAGTTCTTC. Its protein product is CASSSIYNEQFF.

The rearrangement links TRBV7-9 to TRBJ1-1; 11 bases fit TRBD1. Losses at the gene ends were 4 bases for V and 10 bases for J; bases not matched to a gene: 8. CDR3 size: 14 residues. Germline V gives CDR1 SEHNR, CDR2 FQNEAQ (reference sequence). The CDR3 sequence: CASSSRDRGVVAFF. The DNA for the CDR3 is TGTGCCAGCAGCTCCCGGGACAGGGGGGTTGTAGCTTTCTTT. The whole variable domain, filled in from reference TRBV7-9 and TRBJ1-1, reads DTGVSQNPRHKITKRGQNVTFRCDPISEHNRLYWYRQTLGQGPEFLTYFQNEAQLEKSRLLSDRFSAERPKGSFSTLEIQRTEQGDSAMYLCASSSRDRGVVAFFGQGTRLTVV.

This sequence joins TRBV28 and TRBJ2-7, with 8 nucleotides matching TRBD1. V lost 6 bases to trimming and J lost 4 bases; unmatched junction nucleotides: 8. The CDR3 consists of 14 residues. Germline CDR1 reads MDHEN; CDR2 reads SYDVKM. The CDR3 region is CASSSRTGWYEQYF. CDR3 nucleotides: TGTGCCAGCAGCTCCCGGACAGGGTGGTACGAGCAGTACTTC.

The rearrangement uses TRBV7-3 and TRBJ2-3; 8 bases match TRBD2. Trimming at V came to 2 bases and at J to 2 bases, leaving 12 bases not matched to a gene. CDR1 SGHTA and CDR2 FQGTGA come from the germline V gene. The CDR3 runs to 18 residues. The CDR3 DNA sequence: TGTGCCAGCAGCTTAGCGGGGGGTCCTTTGGGGCCCACAGATACGCAGTATTTT. Its translation is CASSLAGGPLGPTDTQYF.

The rearrangement joins TRBV5-1 to TRBJ2-3; TRBD2 aligns across 16 bases. The V and J ends lost 3 bases and 4 bases, in that order; junction bases with no gene match: 8. The V gene's germline CDR1 is SGHRS and CDR2 YFSETQ. The CDR3 covers 18 residues. The CDR3 nucleotides read TGCGCCAGCAGCTCCCTCGGGACTAGCGGGGGGGGCCCAGATACGCAGTATTTT. It yields the protein CASSSLGTSGGGPDTQYF.

The chain has TRBV27 and TRBJ1-1, with D possibly matching TRBD1 (5 bases). Trimming stripped 2 bases from V and 1 base from J, with 5 bases between. This CDR3 contains 13 residues. In germline, CDR1 is MNHEY, CDR2 SMNVEV (reference sequence). The CDR3 nucleotides are TGTGCCAGCAGTTTAGGACAGAACACTGAAGCTTTCTTT. Translated, it gives CASSLGQNTEAFF.

The rearrangement links TRBV11-2 to TRBJ2-7; D gene unclear. The CDR3 runs to 14 residues. Trimming took 6 bases from V and 3 from J, leaving 15 bases between them. The germline V gene has CDR1 SGHAT and CDR2 FQNNGV. The CDR3 region is CASSLAQLDYEQYF. CDR3 bases: TGTGCCAGCAGTTTGGCGCAGCTAGACTACGAGCAGTACTTC.

V gene TRBV7-6 combines with J gene TRBJ2-7; TRBD1 matches at 8 bases. The V segment lost 4 bases and the J segment 2 bases; nucleotides outside the gene matches: 4. CDR3 size: 14 residues. The germline CDR1 and CDR2 sequences are SGHVS and FNYEAQ. The CDR3 bases are TGTGCCAGCAGCTCCGGGACAGGCCCCTACGAGCAGTACTTC. Protein product: CASSSGTGPYEQYF.

V is TRBV19 and J is TRBJ1-1; the D gene is possibly TRBD1 (6 bases). Trimming took off 5 bases at V and 4 bases at J, with 8 bases between the two ends. This CDR3 spans 12 amino acids. Germline CDR1 and CDR2: LNHDA and SQIVND (reference sequence). The CDR3 nucleotides are TGTGCCAGTAGTGGGGGGGCCACTGAAGCTTTCTTT. It translates to CASSGGATEAFF. Full variable domain (remainder filled in from reference TRBV19 and TRBJ1-1): DGGITQSPKYLFRKEGQNVTLSCEQNLNHDAMYWYRQDPGQGLRLIYYSQIVNDFQKGDIAEGYSVSREKKESFPLTVTSAQKNPTAFYLCASSGGATEAFFGQGTRLTVV.

The V call is TRBV5-5, the J call TRBJ1-6; TRBD1 matches at 10 bases. Germline V gene data show CDR1 as SGHKS and CDR2 as YYEKEE (reference sequence). Trimming took 6 bases from V and 7 from J; bases not matched to a gene: 7. The CDR3 contains 15 residues. The CDR3 DNA follows: TGTGCCAGCAACTGGGACAGGGGAGTAAATTCACCCCTCCACTTT. Protein: CASNWDRGVNSPLHF.